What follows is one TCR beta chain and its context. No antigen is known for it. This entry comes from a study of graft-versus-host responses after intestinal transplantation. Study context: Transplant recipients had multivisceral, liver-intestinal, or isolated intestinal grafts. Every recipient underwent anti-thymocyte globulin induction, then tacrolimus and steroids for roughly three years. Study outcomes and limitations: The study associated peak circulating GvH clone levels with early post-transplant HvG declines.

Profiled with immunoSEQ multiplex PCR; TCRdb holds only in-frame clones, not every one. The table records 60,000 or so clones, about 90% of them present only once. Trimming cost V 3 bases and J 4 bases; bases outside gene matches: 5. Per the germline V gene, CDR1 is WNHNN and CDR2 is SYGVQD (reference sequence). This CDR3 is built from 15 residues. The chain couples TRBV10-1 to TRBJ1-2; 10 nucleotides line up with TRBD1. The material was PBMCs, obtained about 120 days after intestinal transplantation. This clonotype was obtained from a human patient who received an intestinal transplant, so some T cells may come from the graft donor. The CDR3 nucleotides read TGCGCCAGCAGTGAAGGGGGACAGGGGTCCTATGGCTACACCTTC. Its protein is CASSEGGQGSYGYTF.